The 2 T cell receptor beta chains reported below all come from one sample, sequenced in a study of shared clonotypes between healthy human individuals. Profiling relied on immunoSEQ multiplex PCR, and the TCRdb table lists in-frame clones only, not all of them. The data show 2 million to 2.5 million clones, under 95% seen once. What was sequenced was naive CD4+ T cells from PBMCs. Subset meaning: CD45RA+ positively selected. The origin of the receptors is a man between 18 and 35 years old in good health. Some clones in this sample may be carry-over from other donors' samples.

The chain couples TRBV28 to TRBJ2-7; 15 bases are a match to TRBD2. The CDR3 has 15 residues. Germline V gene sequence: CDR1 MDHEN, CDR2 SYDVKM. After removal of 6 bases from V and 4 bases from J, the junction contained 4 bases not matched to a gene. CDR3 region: CASREGTSGRYEQYF. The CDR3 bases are TGTGCCAGCAGGGAGGGGACTAGCGGGAGGTACGAGCAGTACTTC.

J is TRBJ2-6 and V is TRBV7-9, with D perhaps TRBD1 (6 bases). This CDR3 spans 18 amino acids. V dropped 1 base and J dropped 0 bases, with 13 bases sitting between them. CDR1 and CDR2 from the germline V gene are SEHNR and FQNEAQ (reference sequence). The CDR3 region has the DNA TGTGCCAGCAGCTTAGGAACCGGACAGTACTCTGGGGCCAACGTCCTGACTTTC. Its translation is CASSLGTGQYSGANVLTF. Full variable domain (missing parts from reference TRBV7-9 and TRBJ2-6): DTGVSQNPRHKITKRGQNVTFRCDPISEHNRLYWYRQTLGQGPEFLTYFQNEAQLEKSRLLSDRFSAERPKGSFSTLEIQRTEQGDSAMYLCASSLGTGQYSGANVLTFGAGSRLTVL.